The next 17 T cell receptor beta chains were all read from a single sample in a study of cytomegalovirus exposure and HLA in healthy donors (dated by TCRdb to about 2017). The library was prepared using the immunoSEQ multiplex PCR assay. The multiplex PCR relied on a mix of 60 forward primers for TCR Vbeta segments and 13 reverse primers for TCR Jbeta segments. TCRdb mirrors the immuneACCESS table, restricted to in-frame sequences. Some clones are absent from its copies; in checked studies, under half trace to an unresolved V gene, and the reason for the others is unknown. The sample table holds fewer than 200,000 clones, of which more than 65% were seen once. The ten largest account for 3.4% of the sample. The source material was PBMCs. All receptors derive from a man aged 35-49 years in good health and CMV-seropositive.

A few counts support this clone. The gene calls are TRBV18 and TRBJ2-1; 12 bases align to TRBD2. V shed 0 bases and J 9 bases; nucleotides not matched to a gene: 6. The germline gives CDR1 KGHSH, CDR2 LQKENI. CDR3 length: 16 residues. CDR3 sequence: CASSPPSSGGALEQFF. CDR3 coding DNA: TGTGCCAGCTCACCACCCTCTAGCGGGGGGGCCCTTGAGCAGTTCTTC.

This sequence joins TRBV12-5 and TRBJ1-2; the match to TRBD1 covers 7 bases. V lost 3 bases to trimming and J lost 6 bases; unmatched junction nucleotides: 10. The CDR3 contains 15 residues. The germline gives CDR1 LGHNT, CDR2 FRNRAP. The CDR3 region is CASGFPEGGGDGYTF. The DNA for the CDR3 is TGTGCTAGTGGTTTCCCGGAAGGGGGCGGAGATGGCTACACCTTC.

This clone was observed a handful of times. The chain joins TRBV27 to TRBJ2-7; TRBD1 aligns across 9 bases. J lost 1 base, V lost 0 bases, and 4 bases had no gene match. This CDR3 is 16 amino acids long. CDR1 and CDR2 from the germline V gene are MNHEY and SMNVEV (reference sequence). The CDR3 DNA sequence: TGTGCCAGCAGTTTATCCCCGACAGGGGGATCCTACGAGCAGTACTTC. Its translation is CASSLSPTGGSYEQYF.

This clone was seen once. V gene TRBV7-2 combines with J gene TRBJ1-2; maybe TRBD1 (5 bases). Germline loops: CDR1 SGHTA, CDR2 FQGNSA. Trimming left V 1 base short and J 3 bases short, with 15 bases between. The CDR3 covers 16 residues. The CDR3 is CASSLVPGYYDYGYTF. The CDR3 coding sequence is TGTGCCAGCAGCTTAGTCCCAGGGTATTATGACTATGGCTACACCTTC.

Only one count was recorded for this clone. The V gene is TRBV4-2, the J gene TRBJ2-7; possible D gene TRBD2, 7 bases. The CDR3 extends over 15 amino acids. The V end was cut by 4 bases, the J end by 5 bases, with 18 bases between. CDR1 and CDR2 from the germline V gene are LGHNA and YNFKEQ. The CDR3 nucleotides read TGTGCCAGCAGCCCCCAAGGGGGGGCTGGAGACGAGCAGTACTTC. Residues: CASSPQGGAGDEQYF.

The CDR3 loop reads CASSGHTDTQYF. CDR3 sequence (DNA): TGTGCCAGCAGTGGCCATACAGATACGCAGTATTTT. The chain couples TRBV6-6 to TRBJ2-3; no clear D. Germline V gives CDR1 MNHNY, CDR2 SVGAGI (reference sequence). The germline V and J ends were trimmed by 5 bases and 3 bases, with 6 bases remaining between them. The CDR3 has 12 residues.

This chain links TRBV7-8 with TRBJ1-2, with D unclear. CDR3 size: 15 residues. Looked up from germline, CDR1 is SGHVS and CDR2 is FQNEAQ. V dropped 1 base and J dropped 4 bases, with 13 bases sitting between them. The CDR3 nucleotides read TGTGCCAGCAGCTTAGATCCGGCTAGGAGCTATGGCTACACCTTC. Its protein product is CASSLDPARSYGYTF.

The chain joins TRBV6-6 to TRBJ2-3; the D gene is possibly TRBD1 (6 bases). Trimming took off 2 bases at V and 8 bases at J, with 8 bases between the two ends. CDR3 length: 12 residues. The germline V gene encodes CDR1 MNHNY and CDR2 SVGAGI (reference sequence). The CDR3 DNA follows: TGTGCCAGCAGTTACGAGGACAGTACGCAGTATTTT. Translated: CASSYEDSTQYF.

CDR3 residues: CASRAGTSSAGELFF. The DNA of the CDR3 is TGTGCCAGCAGGGCCGGGACTAGTAGTGCCGGGGAGCTGTTTTTT. The chain couples TRBV2 to TRBJ2-2; 8 bases are shared with TRBD2. With 6 bases clipped from V and 6 bases from J, the junction kept 9 bases outside the gene matches. Germline values: CDR1 SNHLY, CDR2 FYNNEI. This CDR3 comprises 15 residues.

The chain's CDR3 is CASSSRLAGGLDEQFF. Here the CDR3 DNA reads TGTGCCAGCAGTTCCCGACTAGCGGGGGGGCTCGATGAGCAGTTCTTC. J is TRBJ2-1 and V is TRBV6-5; TRBD2 matches 14 bases. Germline V gene sequence: CDR1 MNHEY, CDR2 SVGAGI. The J segment lost 8 bases and the V segment lost 4 bases, leaving 7 bases of the junction unmatched. The CDR3 is 16 residues long.

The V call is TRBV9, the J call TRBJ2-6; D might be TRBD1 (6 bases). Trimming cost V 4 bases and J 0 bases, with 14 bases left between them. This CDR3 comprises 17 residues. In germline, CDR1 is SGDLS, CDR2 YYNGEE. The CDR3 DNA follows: TGTGCCAGCAGCCCCACACAGGGTTTCTCTGGGGCCAACGTCCTGACTTTC. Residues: CASSPTQGFSGANVLTF.

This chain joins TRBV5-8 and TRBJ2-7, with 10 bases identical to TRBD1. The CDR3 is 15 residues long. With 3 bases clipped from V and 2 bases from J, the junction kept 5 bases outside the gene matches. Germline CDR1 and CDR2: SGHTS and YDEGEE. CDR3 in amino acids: CASSSRQGAAYEQYF. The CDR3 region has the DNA TGTGCCAGCAGCTCAAGACAGGGGGCCGCCTACGAGCAGTACTTC.

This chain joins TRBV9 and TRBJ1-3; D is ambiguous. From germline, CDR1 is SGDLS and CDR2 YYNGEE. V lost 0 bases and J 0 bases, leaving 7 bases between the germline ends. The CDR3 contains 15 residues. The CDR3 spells CASSVGPSSGNTIYF. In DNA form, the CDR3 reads TGTGCCAGCAGCGTAGGCCCCAGCTCTGGAAACACCATATATTTT.

CDR3 residues: CASSPIGETQYF. The CDR3 coding sequence is TGTGCCAGCTCTCCCATTGGCGAGACCCAGTACTTC. The rearrangement uses TRBV18 and TRBJ2-5; D call uncertain. CDR1 is KGHSH and CDR2 is LQKENI in the germline V gene. V was pared by 6 bases and J by 5 bases, with 10 bases between. This CDR3 has 12 residues.

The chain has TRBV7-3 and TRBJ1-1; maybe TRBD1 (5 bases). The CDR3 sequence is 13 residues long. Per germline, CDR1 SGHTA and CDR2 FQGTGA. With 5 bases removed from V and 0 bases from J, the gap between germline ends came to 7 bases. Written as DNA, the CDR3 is TGTGCCAGCAGCACAGGATTGAACACTGAAGCTTTCTTT. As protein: CASSTGLNTEAFF.

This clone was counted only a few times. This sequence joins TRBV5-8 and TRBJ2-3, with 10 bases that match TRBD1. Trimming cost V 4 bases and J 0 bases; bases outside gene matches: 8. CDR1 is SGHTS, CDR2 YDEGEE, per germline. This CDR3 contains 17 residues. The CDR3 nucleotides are TGTGCCAGCAGCACTACCGGGACAGGGGCGAGCACAGATACGCAGTATTTT. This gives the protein CASSTTGTGASTDTQYF.

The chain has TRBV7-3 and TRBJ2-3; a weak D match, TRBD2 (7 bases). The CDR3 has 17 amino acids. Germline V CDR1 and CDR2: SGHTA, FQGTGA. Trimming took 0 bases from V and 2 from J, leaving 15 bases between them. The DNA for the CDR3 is TGTGCCAGCAGCTTAACTCCCAGCGGGACAACCACAGATACGCAGTATTTT. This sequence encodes CASSLTPSGTTTDTQYF.